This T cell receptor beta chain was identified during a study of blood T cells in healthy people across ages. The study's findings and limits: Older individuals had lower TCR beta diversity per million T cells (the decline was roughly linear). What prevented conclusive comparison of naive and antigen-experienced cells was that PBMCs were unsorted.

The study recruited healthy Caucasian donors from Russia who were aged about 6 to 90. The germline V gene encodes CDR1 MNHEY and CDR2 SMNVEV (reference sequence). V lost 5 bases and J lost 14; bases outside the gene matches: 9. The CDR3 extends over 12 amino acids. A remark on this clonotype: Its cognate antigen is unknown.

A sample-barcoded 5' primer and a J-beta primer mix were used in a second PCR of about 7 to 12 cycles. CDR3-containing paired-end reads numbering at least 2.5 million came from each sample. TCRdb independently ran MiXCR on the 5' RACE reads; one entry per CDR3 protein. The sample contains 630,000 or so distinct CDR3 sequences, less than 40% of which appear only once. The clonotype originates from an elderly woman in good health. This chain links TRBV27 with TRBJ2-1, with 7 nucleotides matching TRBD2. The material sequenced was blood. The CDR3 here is CASSTSGTDEFF. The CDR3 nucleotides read TGTGCCAGCAGTACCAGCGGGACGGACGAGTTCTTC.